This TCR beta chain was documented in a study of regulatory T cells. Patients aged 2 to 39 years had fewer naive T cells. Regulatory (CD25-high CD127-low) and conventional (CD25-low CD127-high) CD4+ T cells were sorted separately. A remark on this clone: Antigen unknown.

V lost 5 bases to trimming and J lost 8 bases, with 7 bases between them. This CDR3 has 12 amino acids. Germline V gene data show CDR1 as MNHNS and CDR2 as SASEGT. Primers: 52 TRBV forward and 13 TRBJ reverse. Profiling relied on immunoSEQ multiplex PCR, and the TCRdb table lists in-frame clones only, not all of them. The data hold about 15,000 clones, with around 83% observed a single time. Whole-study findings and limits: Skewed V and J usage and few unique V-J pairs marked patient repertoires, most in Tregs. Hydrophobic residues at CDR3 positions 6 and 7 were enriched in conventional CD4+ T cells of CD3G-deficient patients.

The clonotype originates from a person aged 25 to 39 with CD3G deficiency. The sample comprised conventional CD4+ T cells sorted from blood. The V gene is TRBV6-1, the J gene TRBJ1-6; D is uncertain. The CDR3, as DNA: TGTGCCAGCAGTCTGATAGATTCACCCCTCCACTTT. Encoded protein: CASSLIDSPLHF.